The 16 T cell receptor beta chains below all came from one sample that was sequenced in a study of shared clonotypes between healthy human individuals. Naive-designated CD8 cells lacked CD45RO, were positively enriched for CCR7, and omitted terminally differentiated effector memory CD45RA+ cells. The assay was immunoSEQ multiplex PCR, and TCRdb's table has in-frame clones only and misses some. The sample consists of roughly 590,000 clones, 95% of them appearing once. Sequencing input: naive CD8+ T cells sorted from blood. These receptors all come from a woman aged 25-40 years in good health.

V and J are TRBV5-4 and TRBJ1-1; D may be TRBD1 (6 bases). This CDR3 comprises 15 residues. From germline, CDR1 is SGHNT and CDR2 YYREEE (reference sequence). Trimming shortened V by 1 base and J by 1 base, and 11 bases separated the two germline ends. CDR3: CASSLPSQGNTEAFF. DNA for the CDR3: TGTGCCAGCAGCTTGCCATCACAGGGGAACACTGAAGCTTTCTTT. Using reference TRBV5-4 and TRBJ1-1 for the parts outside the CDR3, the full variable domain is ETGVTQSPTHLIKTRGQQVTLRCSSQSGHNTVSWYQQALGQGPQFIFQYYREEENGRGNFPPRFSGLQFPNYSSELNVNALELDDSALYLCASSLPSQGNTEAFFGQGTRLTVV.

A single count supports this clone. V usage is TRBV2 and J usage is TRBJ1-3; D is uncertain. In germline, CDR1 is SNHLY, CDR2 FYNNEI. The CDR3 has 15 amino acids. V shed 3 bases and J shed 0 bases, with 9 bases lying between them. This chain's CDR3 is CASSDFGGSGNTIYF. The CDR3 DNA is TGTGCCAGCAGTGATTTTGGCGGCTCTGGAAACACCATATATTTT.

The chain joins TRBV5-4 to TRBJ1-1; D remains unclear. This CDR3 is 12 amino acids long. The V end was cut by 0 bases, the J end by 10 bases, with 10 bases between. Germline assignment: CDR1 SGHNT and CDR2 YYREEE (reference sequence). CDR3 bases: TGTGCCAGCAGCTTGGGACAAGATACAGCTTTCTTT. This encodes CASSLGQDTAFF.

The rearrangement uses TRBV4-2 and TRBJ2-3; D uncertain. V lost 1 base, J lost 5 bases, and 10 bases lay in between. Germline V gene sequence: CDR1 LGHNA, CDR2 YNFKEQ. The CDR3 has 14 residues. CDR3 sequence (DNA): TGTGCCAGCAGCCAAGGGGATAGTAGAGATACGCAGTATTTT. Amino acid sequence: CASSQGDSRDTQYF.

The rearrangement links TRBV7-3 to TRBJ2-3; 10 bases are shared with TRBD2. The germline V gene has CDR1 SGHTA and CDR2 FQGTGA. The V segment lost 4 bases and the J segment 2 bases; nucleotides outside the gene matches: 3. The CDR3 loop spans 15 amino acids. The CDR3 region is CASSSGLADTDTQYF. In DNA, the CDR3 is TGTGCCAGCAGCTCCGGACTAGCGGACACAGATACGCAGTATTTT.

This clone appeared a few times. The V and J genes are TRBV7-9 and TRBJ1-5; D gene uncertain. CDR3 length: 12 residues. CDR1 SEHNR and CDR2 FQNEAQ come from the germline V gene (reference sequence). V dropped 4 bases and J dropped 11 bases, with 12 bases sitting between them. The CDR3 is CASSSTLAAQHF. For the CDR3, the DNA is TGTGCCAGCAGCTCGACCCTCGCAGCCCAGCATTTT. Full variable domain (remainder filled in from reference TRBV7-9 and TRBJ1-5): DTGVSQNPRHKITKRGQNVTFRCDPISEHNRLYWYRQTLGQGPEFLTYFQNEAQLEKSRLLSDRFSAERPKGSFSTLEIQRTEQGDSAMYLCASSSTLAAQHFGDGTRLSIL.

The chain is built from TRBV4-2 and TRBJ2-5; D is unclear. The J call may be incorrect, as the DNA end agrees better with TRBJ2-7. The CDR3 sequence is 16 residues long. Germline lookup yields CDR1 LGHNA and CDR2 YNFKEQ. The CDR3 nucleotides read TGTGCCAGCAGCCAAGAATCTGGCCACCTCGCCTACGAGCAGTACTTC. Its protein product is CASSQESGHLAYEQYF.

The chain carries TRBV10-3 and TRBJ2-7; 10 bases agree with TRBD2. The junction had 6 bases not matched to a gene; V was cut back by 7 bases and J by 3 bases. The CDR3 has 14 amino acids. CDR1 is ENHRY and CDR2 is SYGVKD in the germline V gene. The DNA of the CDR3 is TGTGCCATCAAGGCCACTAGCGGGAACTACGAGCAGTACTTC. Its protein product is CAIKATSGNYEQYF.

This clone has only one observation. V gene TRBV30 combines with J gene TRBJ1-4; D might be TRBD1 (6 bases). V was shortened by 5 bases and J by 4 bases, with 26 bases between the two germline ends. CDR3 length equals 18 residues. Germline assignment: CDR1 GTSNPN and CDR2 SVGIG (reference sequence). The CDR3 coding sequence is TGTGCCTGGCGACCGGGGGCGGGGAGAACTGGACTTAATGAAAAACTGTTTTTT. Translation: CAWRPGAGRTGLNEKLFF.

This clone was counted a single time. The rearrangement joins TRBV6-1 to TRBJ1-2; D gene ambiguous. Germline assignment: CDR1 MNHNS and CDR2 SASEGT. This CDR3 contains 18 residues. The V gene lost 2 bases and the J gene lost 4 bases, with 23 bases spanning the gap. This chain's CDR3 is CASSEWEVDPGRSYGYTF. The CDR3 nucleotides are TGTGCCAGCAGTGAATGGGAGGTGGACCCCGGCCGTTCCTATGGCTACACCTTC.

This chain connects TRBV4-1 to TRBJ2-7; 7 positions agree with TRBD2. With 3 bases clipped from V and 7 bases from J, the junction kept 12 bases outside the gene matches. The germline V gene has CDR1 MGHRA and CDR2 YSYEKL. CDR3 length equals 15 residues. The CDR3 region is CASSHPGGGALEQYF. DNA of the CDR3: TGCGCCAGCAGCCATCCGGGAGGCGGGGCCTTAGAGCAGTACTTC.

CDR3 nucleotides: TGTGCCAGCGGACCCGGGACTCCCCTTGGGGAGCTGTTTTTT. Translating it yields CASGPGTPLGELFF. The V call is TRBV7-9, the J call TRBJ2-2; D might be TRBD2 (6 bases). V lost 8 bases and J 8 bases, leaving 18 bases between the germline ends. The CDR3 contains 14 residues. Per germline, CDR1 SEHNR and CDR2 FQNEAQ (reference sequence).

The chain employs TRBV7-3 and TRBJ2-3; D remains unclear. Looked up from germline, CDR1 is SGHTA and CDR2 is FQGTGA. Trimming left V 1 base short and J 5 bases short, with 10 bases between. This CDR3 has 14 residues. The CDR3, as DNA: TGTGCCAGCAGCTTAAGCGGCGTCGGAGATACGCAGTATTTT. Translated: CASSLSGVGDTQYF.

This chain joins TRBV28 and TRBJ1-1, with D perhaps matching TRBD1 (5 bases). The CDR3 runs to 14 residues. The V gene lost 10 bases and the J gene lost 4 bases, with 19 bases spanning the gap. The V gene's germline CDR1 is MDHEN and CDR2 SYDVKM. CDR3 nucleotides: TGTGCCACCAATTCGGACTTTAGGGGCACTGAAGCTTTCTTT. Protein sequence: CATNSDFRGTEAFF.

This chain links TRBV2 with TRBJ1-2, with D maybe TRBD1 (5 bases). This CDR3 is 12 amino acids long. CDR1 SNHLY and CDR2 FYNNEI come from the germline V gene. V was trimmed by 7 bases and J by 7 bases, leaving 13 bases between them. CDR3 coding DNA: TGTGCCAGCACCAAGGCAGGGACTGGCTACACCTTC. Translating it yields CASTKAGTGYTF.

This rearrangement joins TRBV6-6 to TRBJ2-7, with TRBD2 matching 12 bases. Germline V CDR1 and CDR2: MNHNY, SVGAGI (reference sequence). V lost 6 bases and J lost 5; bases outside the gene matches: 11. CDR3 length: 16 amino acids. The CDR3 nucleotides are TGTGCCAGCAGACCCAGACTAGCGGGAGTGGGGGACGAGCAGTACTTC. Protein product: CASRPRLAGVGDEQYF.